The rows below give T cell receptor beta chains drawn from one sample of a study of fetal regulatory T cell absence and autoimmunity. Profiled with immunoSEQ multiplex PCR; TCRdb holds only in-frame clones, not every one. The sample includes 95,000 to 100,000 clones, roughly 70% of them seen just once. The sample comprised pancreas tissue. Source of these receptors: a male donor with IPEX syndrome. Both conserved end residues are part of each CDR3. The D gene is left open where the match is weak. A row's size may be missing; if present it is once, few, many or a size class.

j_call	v_call	clone_size	d_call	cdr3_nt	cdr3_aa
TRBJ2-7	TRBV4-1	few	TRBD1	TGCGCCAGCAGCCCCGGACAGGTCTACGAGCAGTACTTC	CASSPGQVYEQYF
TRBJ2-1	TRBV5-1	NA	NA	TGCGCCAGCAGCTTGATAGATGAGCAGTTCTTC	CASSLIDEQFF
TRBJ1-1	TRBV5-6	few	NA	TGTGCCAGCAGCCAAGGGTGGGGGAATGAAGCTTTCTTT	CASSQGWGNEAFF
TRBJ2-5	TRBV18	NA	NA	TGTGCCAGCTCACTACGGACAGCGAAAGAGACCCAGTACTTC	CASSLRTAKETQYF
TRBJ2-7	TRBV7-2	NA	TRBD2	TGTGCCAGCAGCCGTACTAGCGGGGGCAGCTCCTACGAGCAGTACTTC	CASSRTSGGSSYEQYF
TRBJ2-5	TRBV2	NA	TRBD2	TGTGCCAGCAATATAGACTGGGGGGGGGAGACCCAGTACTTC	CASNIDWGGETQYF
TRBJ1-4	TRBV5-6	NA	NA	TGTGCCAGCAGCTTGATAGGGGTAGGAGAAAAACTGTTTTTT	CASSLIGVGEKLFF
TRBJ1-1	TRBV30	few	NA	TGTGCCTGGATGGGTTCCCGGAGTGAAGCTTTCTTT	CAWMGSRSEAFF
TRBJ1-3	TRBV11-2	NA	NA	TGTGCCAGCAGCTTTGGGGGCCCCGGAAACACCATATATTTT	CASSFGGPGNTIYF
TRBJ1-1	TRBV5-1	few	NA	TGCGCCAGCAGCCCTGAAAACAGACCCGAAGCTTTCTTT	CASSPENRPEAFF
TRBJ2-5	TRBV27	NA	TRBD2	TGTGCCAGCAGTTTATACCTAGCGGAGCAAGAGACCCAGTACTTC	CASSLYLAEQETQYF
TRBJ1-2	TRBV6-6	NA	TRBD1	TGTGCCAGCAGGCTCGGGAGGGGGCCTTATGGCTACACCTTC	CASRLGRGPYGYTF
TRBJ2-7	TRBV7-9	NA	NA	TGTGCCAGCAGCTTAGCTCTTAGGACTTCCGCCTACGAGCAGTACTTC	CASSLALRTSAYEQYF
TRBJ1-2	TRBV4-3	NA	NA	TGCGCCAGCAGCCAAGTTAGGGCAGTAGGCTATGGCTACACCTTC	CASSQVRAVGYGYTF
TRBJ2-2	TRBV7-2	NA	TRBD2	TGTGCCAGCAGCAAGTTGGCTAGCGGCTACACCGGGGAGCTGTTTTTT	CASSKLASGYTGELFF
TRBJ2-3	TRBV13	NA	TRBD2	TGTGCCAGCAGCCTCCGGGACTACCAGACAGATACGCAGTATTTT	CASSLRDYQTDTQYF
TRBJ1-2	TRBV5-4	NA	TRBD1	TGTGCCAGCAGCTCTAAGACAGGGGGCCGTGGCTACACCTTC	CASSSKTGGRGYTF
TRBJ1-2	TRBV7-9	few	NA	TGTGCCAGCAGCTTAGTGGGAAGGGGAGGCTACACCTTC	CASSLVGRGGYTF
TRBJ2-7	TRBV2	NA	NA	TGTGCCAGCAGTGATGTGACGTATGATTCTGAGCAGTACTTC	CASSDVTYDSEQYF
TRBJ2-1	TRBV7-2	once	NA	TGTGCCAGCAGCTTTTTCAAAGGACAGTTGAATGAGCAGTTCTTC	CASSFFKGQLNEQFF
TRBJ1-2	TRBV29-1	NA	NA	TGCAGCGTTGACAAAAATAACTATGGCTACACCTTC	CSVDKNNYGYTF
TRBJ2-2	TRBV7-9	NA	TRBD2	TGTGCCAGCAGCTTAGTTGGTAGCGGGAGGTCGGCCGGGGAGCTGTTTTTT	CASSLVGSGRSAGELFF
TRBJ1-2	TRBV30	NA	NA	TGTGCCTGGAGTGTAGGGACAAGAGGCTATGGCTACACCTTC	CAWSVGTRGYGYTF
TRBJ1-1	TRBV5-4	once	NA	TGTGCCAGCAGCTTGGATGCGATAACTGAAGCTTTCTTT	CASSLDAITEAFF
TRBJ2-2	TRBV10-3	NA	TRBD2	TGTGCCATCAGTGAGCGGGCTAGCGGGAGGAACACCGGGGAGCTGTTTTTT	CAISERASGRNTGELFF
TRBJ1-3	TRBV5-1	NA	NA	TGCGCCAGCAGCTTGGGCCGGGAATCCGGAAACACCATATATTTT	CASSLGRESGNTIYF
TRBJ1-4	TRBV18	NA	NA	TGTGCCAGTTTTGAGGGCCGAGCGAGCGAAAAACTGTTTTTT	CASFEGRASEKLFF
TRBJ2-1	TRBV23-1	NA	NA	TGCGCCAGCAGTCCCAATGGCGTTACTCCCCACAATGAGCAGTTCTTC	CASSPNGVTPHNEQFF
TRBJ1-1	TRBV18	NA	NA	TGTGCCAGCTCACCACGGGACAACACTGAAGCTTTCTTT	CASSPRDNTEAFF
TRBJ2-7	TRBV12-2	medium-sized	NA	TGTGCAAGTCGCTTAGCTCGACGTAAGAGGAAGGAGTGGTACGAGCAGTACTTC	CASRLARRKRKEWYEQYF